The 10 T cell receptor beta chains listed next were all sequenced from one sample in a study of T cell responses to AZD1222 COVID-19 vaccine. Profiling relied on immunoSEQ multiplex PCR, and the TCRdb table lists in-frame clones only, not all of them. The repertoire holds more than 70,000 clones, with around 93% as singletons. The sequencing used peripheral blood, collected 28 days after the second AZD1222 dose. Receptors were obtained from an adult who received the AZD1222 COVID-19 vaccine.

This sequence joins TRBV7-9 and TRBJ1-1, with D tentatively TRBD1 (6 bases). There are 15 residues in the CDR3. V gave up 4 bases and J gave up 4 bases, with 16 bases separating them. CDR1 SEHNR and CDR2 FQNEAQ come from the germline V gene (reference sequence). The CDR3 protein is CASSWIKGGGTEAFF. CDR3 bases: TGTGCCAGCAGCTGGATTAAAGGGGGAGGCACTGAAGCTTTCTTT.

This chain uses TRBV28 with TRBJ2-1; 10 bases are shared with TRBD2. V gave up 5 bases and J gave up 1 base; unmatched junction bases: 5. Looked up from germline, CDR1 is MDHEN and CDR2 is SYDVKM. The CDR3 is made up of 16 amino acids. In DNA form, the CDR3 reads TGTGCCAGCAGTCCCTCTAGCGGGAGTTCCTACAATGAGCAGTTCTTC. It is translated as CASSPSSGSSYNEQFF.

The chain uses TRBV2 and TRBJ2-7; D is undetermined. This CDR3 has 11 residues. CDR1 and CDR2 (germline): SNHLY, FYNNEI. Trimming stripped 4 bases from V and 3 bases from J, with 4 bases between. This CDR3 reads CASSASYEQYF. CDR3 nucleotides: TGTGCCAGCAGTGCCAGCTACGAGCAGTACTTC.

The genes are TRBV13 and TRBJ2-7, with D perhaps TRBD1 (6 bases). Trimming removed 3 bases at V and 5 bases at J, with 11 bases between. Germline CDR1 and CDR2: PRHDT and FYEKMQ (reference sequence). The CDR3 extends over 13 amino acids. This CDR3 is CASSFRGQDEQYF. In DNA form, the CDR3 reads TGTGCCAGCAGCTTCAGGGGCCAGGACGAGCAGTACTTC.

The V gene is TRBV5-1, the J gene TRBJ2-7; maybe TRBD1 (6 bases). V lost 0 bases, J lost 0 bases, and 16 bases lay in between. Germline CDR1 SGHRS, CDR2 YFSETQ. The CDR3 runs 17 residues. The CDR3 region is CASSLESNTGNSYEQYF. For the CDR3, the DNA is TGCGCCAGCAGCTTGGAGTCGAATACAGGGAACTCCTACGAGCAGTACTTC.

V is TRBV9 and J is TRBJ1-5, with D perhaps matching TRBD1 (6 bases). Trimming removed 2 bases at V and 6 bases at J, with 9 bases between. This CDR3 region has 13 residues. The germline gives CDR1 SGDLS, CDR2 YYNGEE. The CDR3 nucleotides are TGTGCCAGCAGCGTGACAGGCAGTCAGCCCCAGCATTTT. It encodes CASSVTGSQPQHF.

V is TRBV6-1 and J is TRBJ2-5; weak D call: TRBD1 (5 bases). Between the trimmed V and J ends, which lost 1 base and 10 bases, there was a span of 13 bases. There are 13 residues in the CDR3. From germline, CDR1 is MNHNS and CDR2 SASEGT. This CDR3 is CASSEETASDQYF. As DNA, the CDR3 is TGTGCCAGCAGTGAAGAGACAGCCTCAGACCAGTACTTC.

The CDR3 DNA follows: TGTGCCAGCAGCTGGGCCCGCGGCGGGGGCATTAGCGAGCAGTACTTC. Encoded protein: CASSWARGGGISEQYF. The chain combines TRBV5-5 with TRBJ2-7; D may be TRBD2 (7 bases). Germline V gene data show CDR1 as SGHKS and CDR2 as YYEKEE (reference sequence). With 3 bases removed from V and 6 bases from J, the gap between germline ends came to 22 bases. CDR3 length: 16 amino acids.

The chain recombines TRBV6-1 with TRBJ1-3, with unresolved D. Germline CDR1 and CDR2: MNHNS and SASEGT. V dropped 2 bases and J dropped 5 bases, with 16 bases sitting between them. This CDR3 contains 16 residues. In nucleotides, the CDR3 is TGTGCCAGCAGTGAATATTTCGCGGACTCCCGAAACACCATATATTTT. Its translation: CASSEYFADSRNTIYF.

The J gene is TRBJ2-3, the V gene TRBV9, with TRBD2 matching over 12 bases. The CDR3 consists of 15 residues. V lost 6 bases, J lost 4 bases, and 6 bases stayed unmatched. The germline V gene encodes CDR1 SGDLS and CDR2 YYNGEE. CDR3 sequence (DNA): TGTGCCAGCACCGCCGGGACTAGCGGGTCAGATACGCAGTATTTT. Amino acids: CASTAGTSGSDTQYF.